The rows below give T cell receptor beta chains drawn from one sample of a study of cytomegalovirus exposure and HLA in healthy donors. Method: immunoSEQ multiplex PCR; TCRdb's copy keeps in-frame clones and lacks some. The profile covers some 150,000 clones, with about three quarters appearing a single time and 1.5% to 2% taken by the ten largest. Sequencing was done on a sample of PBMCs. Every receptor here comes from a woman aged 25 to 45 in good health and CMV-seronegative. CDR3s include the opening cysteine and the closing phenylalanine or tryptophan. A D gene is named only where the DNA matches it firmly. Clone size is shown for a subset of rows, as once, few, many or a class of expanded clone.

d_call	clone_size	v_call	j_call	cdr3_nt	cdr3_aa
TRBD1	.	TRBV5-4	TRBJ1-1	TGTGCCAGCAGATTCTCCGGGACAGGGGGCCCCACTGAAGCTTTCTTT	CASRFSGTGGPTEAFF
.	.	TRBV9	TRBJ1-6	TGTGCCAGCAGCGCGCGGGGGGGTAATTCACCCCTCCACTTT	CASSARGGNSPLHF
.	once	TRBV7-6	TRBJ1-4	TGTGCCAGCAGCTTAGACCAGGAAAAACTGTTTTTT	CASSLDQEKLFF
.	.	TRBV14	TRBJ1-3	TGTGCCAGCAGCCAAGATGGCAGGGCAGGAAACACCATATATTTT	CASSQDGRAGNTIYF
TRBD1	.	TRBV6-6	TRBJ2-1	TGTGCCAGCAGTAACAGGGGTGCTTCCTACAATGAGCAGTTCTTC	CASSNRGASYNEQFF
.	.	TRBV4-2	TRBJ2-3	TGTGCCAGCAGCCAAACTAGCTCGGATACGCAGTATTTT	CASSQTSSDTQYF
.	.	TRBV4-3	TRBJ1-5	TGCGCCAGCAGCCAAGATCAGGGCGAGAATCAGCCCCAGCATTTT	CASSQDQGENQPQHF
.	once	TRBV6-5	TRBJ2-7	TGTGCCAGCAGTTCCCCGACCCAAGCGACCTACGAGCAGTACTTC	CASSSPTQATYEQYF
.	.	TRBV10-3	TRBJ1-2	TGTGCCATCAATCCCGAGGATTCCTATGGCTACACCTTC	CAINPEDSYGYTF
TRBD1	.	TRBV7-8	TRBJ2-7	TGTGCCAGCAGCGCCACAGGGGCGATCTACGAGCAGTACTTC	CASSATGAIYEQYF
.	.	TRBV6-1	TRBJ1-1	TGTGCCAGCCGCACGACAGCCTTGAACACTGAAGCTTTCTTT	CASRTTALNTEAFF
TRBD1	.	TRBV7-8	TRBJ2-7	TGTGCCAGCAGAGGCCGGACAGGGGCCTACGAGCAGTACTTC	CASRGRTGAYEQYF